This TCR beta chain was sequenced during a study of blood T cell repertoires in COVID-19. About the study: The study drew acute and convalescent COVID-19 samples from the United States, Italy and Spain.

Original data processing: Amplified reference gene primers provided the basis for estimating nucleated cell counts. TCRdb's table, derived via immunoSEQ multiplex PCR, lists solely in-frame clones and lacks some. V and J calls and clone size are copied from that table; D and trimming were computed from the DNA. Found here are about 230,000 clones, around 83% of them singletons; the top ten hold around 2.4%. CDR1 and CDR2 from the germline V gene are MNHNY and SVGAGI (reference sequence). The V segment lost 2 bases and the J segment 6 bases; nucleotides outside the gene matches: 5. This CDR3 is built from 14 residues.

J is TRBJ2-7 and V is TRBV6-6; 9 bases are shared with TRBD1. The source of this sequence is a middle-aged man who had recovered from COVID-19. The sequencing sample was made of peripheral blood. The CDR3 sequence is CASSYRDRVGEQYF. The CDR3 bases are TGTGCCAGCAGTTACCGGGACAGGGTTGGCGAGCAGTACTTC.